A single sample gave rise to the 23 T cell receptor beta chains below, sequenced in a study of cytomegalovirus exposure and HLA in healthy donors. TCRdb's copy holds only in-frame clones and misses some; the assay was immunoSEQ multiplex PCR. Here the sample spans about 65,000 clones, about 91% being singletons. Source material: PBMCs. The receptors shown here come from a woman aged 18-30 years in good health and CMV-seronegative.

The gene calls are TRBV11-2 and TRBJ2-5; weak D call: TRBD2 (6 bases). The assigned J gene may be wrong: the sequence end matches TRBJ2-7 better. The germline CDR1 and CDR2 sequences are SGHAT and FQNNGV. CDR3 length: 14 amino acids. The CDR3, as DNA: TGTGCCAGCAGCTTGGGGACTCCTTCCTACGAGCAGTACTTC. Its translation is CASSLGTPSYEQYF.

The V gene is TRBV4-3, the J gene TRBJ1-4, with 10 nucleotides matching TRBD1. The CDR3 is 17 amino acids. CDR1 and CDR2 from the germline V gene are LGHNA and YSLEER. J was trimmed by 10 bases and V by 0 bases; bases with no gene match: 11. DNA for the CDR3: TGCGCCAGCAGCCAAGAGGCACCGGGACAGGGGACGGGAAAACTGTTTTTT. Translation: CASSQEAPGQGTGKLFF.

The chain recombines TRBV30 with TRBJ1-1, with TRBD1 as a possible D gene (6 bases). Germline V gene data show CDR1 as GTSNPN and CDR2 as SVGIG (reference sequence). The CDR3 has 14 residues. Trimming removed 5 bases at V and 9 bases at J, with 22 bases between. The CDR3 reads CAWGAGGAVKQAFF. In nucleotides, the CDR3 is TGTGCCTGGGGAGCTGGGGGGGCGGTAAAACAAGCTTTCTTT.

The chain links TRBV29-1 to TRBJ2-3; 12 bases are a match to TRBD2. Germline-derived CDR1 and CDR2 are SQVTM and ANQGSEA. This CDR3 has 15 amino acids. The V gene end was trimmed by 4 bases and the J gene end by 2 bases; junction bases not matched to a gene: 4. Written as DNA, the CDR3 is TGCAGCGTTGGGGGGACTAGCGGGTCCACAGATACGCAGTATTTT. Translated, it gives CSVGGTSGSTDTQYF.

V usage is TRBV25-1 and J usage is TRBJ1-5; D uncertain. Trimming took 1 base from V and 3 from J, leaving 13 bases between them. Germline CDR1 MGHDK, CDR2 SYGVNS. The CDR3 covers 16 residues. The CDR3 here is CASSESSGGPNQPQHF. DNA of the CDR3: TGTGCCAGCAGTGAATCGTCAGGAGGACCCAATCAGCCCCAGCATTTT.

The chain carries TRBV29-1 and TRBJ2-7; a possible D gene is TRBD2 (6 bases). Germline V CDR1 and CDR2: SQVTM, ANQGSEA. With 4 bases removed from V and 7 bases from J, the gap between germline ends came to 20 bases. This CDR3 is 14 amino acids long. The CDR3 DNA reads as TGCAGCGTTGGGGGTGAGGGACTCTCTCCTGAGCAGTACTTC. Amino acid sequence: CSVGGEGLSPEQYF.

The genes are TRBV15 and TRBJ2-7, with a tentative D call TRBD1 (5 bases). CDR3 size: 14 residues. V was pared by 0 bases and J by 3 bases, with 9 bases between. Germline assignment: CDR1 LNHNV and CDR2 YYDKDF (reference sequence). The CDR3, as DNA: TGTGCCACCAGCAGAGATTGGACAAACTACGAGCAGTACTTC. Its protein is CATSRDWTNYEQYF.

The V gene is TRBV29-1, the J gene TRBJ2-2, with D perhaps matching TRBD2 (5 bases). Trimming pared 6 bases from V and 1 base from J, leaving 6 bases between. The CDR3 extends over 12 amino acids. Germline values: CDR1 SQVTM, CDR2 ANQGSEA. CDR3 nucleotide sequence: TGCAGCGTCCGGGGGAACACCGGGGAGCTGTTTTTT. Translation: CSVRGNTGELFF.

V and J are TRBV2 and TRBJ2-7, with 7 nucleotides matching TRBD2. After removal of 5 bases from V and 3 bases from J, the junction contained 10 bases not matched to a gene. CDR1 is SNHLY and CDR2 is FYNNEI in the germline V gene. This CDR3 spans 15 amino acids. The CDR3 loop reads CASSMSGGGGYEQYF. CDR3 DNA sequence: TGTGCCAGCAGTATGTCGGGCGGGGGTGGCTACGAGCAGTACTTC.

This rearrangement joins TRBV15 to TRBJ2-5, with unresolved D. The CDR3 is made up of 12 amino acids. V was shortened by 0 bases and J by 7 bases, with 6 bases between the two germline ends. CDR1 LNHNV and CDR2 YYDKDF come from the germline V gene (reference sequence). Written as DNA, the CDR3 is TGTGCCACCAGCAGAGACTCGTTGACCCAGTACTTC. Its protein product is CATSRDSLTQYF.

This chain uses TRBV9 with TRBJ1-2; 7 bases are a match to TRBD1. With V trimmed by 0 bases and J by 2 bases, 4 bases remained unmatched. The germline V gene encodes CDR1 SGDLS and CDR2 YYNGEE. This CDR3 spans 15 amino acids. CDR3 region: CASSVAQGENYGYTF. DNA of the CDR3: TGTGCCAGCAGCGTAGCCCAGGGGGAGAACTATGGCTACACCTTC.

This chain uses TRBV30 with TRBJ1-1; a weak D match, TRBD1 (6 bases). The germline V gene encodes CDR1 GTSNPN and CDR2 SVGIG (reference sequence). The CDR3 is made up of 13 amino acids. V was trimmed by 5 bases and J by 4 bases, leaving 14 bases between them. In DNA form, the CDR3 reads TGTGCCTGGGCTGGGACATCGGGCACTGAAGCTTTCTTT. Residues: CAWAGTSGTEAFF.

V gene TRBV30 combines with J gene TRBJ2-7; 7 bases are a match to TRBD1. The CDR3 spans 14 residues. Germline trimming cut 3 bases from V and 2 bases from J; bases unmatched to any gene: 7. The germline V gene has CDR1 GTSNPN and CDR2 SVGIG (reference sequence). The CDR3 DNA is TGTGCCTGGAGGCAGACAGGGCAACCCTACGAGCAGTACTTC. As protein: CAWRQTGQPYEQYF.

This clone appeared once. This chain connects TRBV6-5 to TRBJ2-1, with D perhaps matching TRBD2 (6 bases). The CDR3 is 14 amino acids. Germline V gives CDR1 MNHEY, CDR2 SVGAGI. Between the trimmed V and J ends, which lost 7 bases and 5 bases, there was a span of 15 bases. CDR3 nucleotide sequence: TGTGCCAGCACCCTGGGACTGGGGAACAATGAGCAGTTCTTC. It encodes CASTLGLGNNEQFF.

The chain is built from TRBV9 and TRBJ1-5; D possibly corresponds to TRBD1 (6 bases). CDR1 and CDR2 from the germline V gene are SGDLS and YYNGEE. Trimming took 0 bases from V and 6 from J, leaving 13 bases between them. The length of the CDR3 is 15 residues. CDR3 protein: CASSVDGRGGQPQHF. Written as DNA, the CDR3 is TGTGCCAGCAGCGTAGATGGCAGGGGCGGTCAGCCCCAGCATTTT.

The chain joins TRBV14 to TRBJ2-1; D ambiguous. Germline assignment: CDR1 SGHDN and CDR2 FVKESK. CDR3 length: 16 amino acids. Trimming removed 5 bases from V and 0 bases from J, with 14 bases in between. For the CDR3, the DNA is TGTGCCAGCAGCTTACGACCGACTGTCTCCTACAATGAGCAGTTCTTC. Translation gives CASSLRPTVSYNEQFF.

The chain joins TRBV11-2 to TRBJ1-1, with D possibly TRBD1 on 6 matching bases. The V end was cut by 5 bases, the J end by 6 bases, with 10 bases between. The germline CDR1 and CDR2 sequences are SGHAT and FQNNGV. The CDR3 contains 12 residues. CDR3 sequence reads: CASSLTGAEAFF. As DNA, the CDR3 is TGTGCCAGCAGCCTGACAGGCGCTGAAGCTTTCTTT. Together with reference TRBV11-2 and TRBJ1-1, the CDR3 gives the full variable domain: EAGVAQSPRYKIIEKRQSVAFWCNPISGHATLYWYQQILGQGPKLLIQFQNNGVVDDSQLPKDRFSAERLKGVDSTLKIQPAKLEDSAVYLCASSLTGAEAFFGQGTRLTVV.

The rearrangement links TRBV7-2 to TRBJ2-3; maybe TRBD1 (6 bases). The CDR3 has 12 residues. Per germline, CDR1 SGHTA and CDR2 FQGNSA. V was cut by 2 bases and J by 7 bases, with 7 bases left in between. CDR3 bases: TGTGCCAGCAGCTTACAGGGGAATACGCAGTATTTT. It specifies CASSLQGNTQYF.

The chain carries TRBV5-5 and TRBJ2-7; D call uncertain. Germline V gene sequence: CDR1 SGHKS, CDR2 YYEKEE (reference sequence). This CDR3 has 14 residues. The V end lost 0 bases, the J end lost 0 bases, and 7 bases lay between the germline ends. CDR3 amino acids: CASSLGKSSYEQYF. Written as DNA, the CDR3 is TGTGCCAGCAGCTTGGGCAAGAGCTCCTACGAGCAGTACTTC.

The chain has TRBV10-3 and TRBJ2-1; 14 nucleotides align to TRBD2. Germline V gene lookup returns CDR1 ENHRY and CDR2 SYGVKD. The CDR3 length is 17 residues. V lost 7 bases and J lost 6; bases outside the gene matches: 11. The CDR3 DNA sequence: TGTGCCATCACTGCCGGGACTAGCGGGAGTGGTCGCAATGAGCAGTTCTTC. Amino acids: CAITAGTSGSGRNEQFF.

The genes are TRBV5-1 and TRBJ1-3; the match to TRBD1 covers 7 bases. J was trimmed by 3 bases and V by 3 bases; bases with no gene match: 6. Looked up from germline, CDR1 is SGHRS and CDR2 is YFSETQ. CDR3 size: 15 residues. CDR3: CASSSSGGSGNTIYF. The CDR3 DNA follows: TGCGCCAGCAGCTCTTCAGGGGGGAGTGGAAACACCATATATTTT.

The rearrangement joins TRBV25-1 to TRBJ2-1; 10 positions agree with TRBD2. The V and J ends lost 0 bases and 6 bases, in that order; junction bases with no gene match: 5. The CDR3 length is 16 residues. Germline-derived CDR1 and CDR2 are MGHDK and SYGVNS. This chain's CDR3 is CASSEYWASGSNEQFF. In DNA, the CDR3 is TGTGCCAGCAGTGAATACTGGGCTAGCGGGAGCAATGAGCAGTTCTTC.

V gene TRBV4-1 combines with J gene TRBJ2-7; 7 nucleotides agree with TRBD2. The CDR3 is 16 residues long. Germline CDR1 is MGHRA and CDR2 is YSYEKL. With 1 base clipped from V and 0 bases from J, the junction kept 6 bases outside the gene matches. The CDR3 is CASSQVQAGPSYEQYF. As DNA, the CDR3 is TGCGCCAGCAGCCAAGTGCAAGCGGGGCCCTCCTACGAGCAGTACTTC.